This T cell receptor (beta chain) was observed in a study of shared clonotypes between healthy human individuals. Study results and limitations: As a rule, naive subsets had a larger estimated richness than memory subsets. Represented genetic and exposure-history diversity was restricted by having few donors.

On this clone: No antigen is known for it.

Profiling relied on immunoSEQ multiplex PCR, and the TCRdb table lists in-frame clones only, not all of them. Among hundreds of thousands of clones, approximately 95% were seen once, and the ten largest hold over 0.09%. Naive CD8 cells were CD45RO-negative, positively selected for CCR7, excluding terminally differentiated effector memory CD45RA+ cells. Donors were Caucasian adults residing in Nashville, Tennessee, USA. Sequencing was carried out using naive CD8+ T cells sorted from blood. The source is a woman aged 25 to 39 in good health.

The CDR3 region has the DNA TGTGCCAGCTGGGCCCAGGAGCTCAATCAGCCCCAGCATTTT. Translated, it gives CASWAQELNQPQHF. V is TRBV28 and J is TRBJ1-5; D remains ambiguous. V shed 8 bases and J shed 3 bases, with 14 bases lying between them. Germline lookup yields CDR1 MDHEN and CDR2 SYDVKM. The length of the CDR3 is 14 residues.